This T cell receptor beta chain was sequenced during a study of patients and donors after allogeneic stem cell transplantation. In TCRdb, the RT-PCR reads were re-called with MiXCR into one record per CDR3 protein. The table lists hundreds of thousands of distinct CDR3 sequences, 13% to 15% of them singletons, with around 10% in the top ten. The CDR3 is 13 amino acids. V was clipped by 7 bases and J by 10 bases, with 19 bases between them. Germline V CDR1 and CDR2: MGHDK, SYGVNS. Specimen: blood, either unsorted or a sorted T cell fraction (not recorded which). This rearrangement joins TRBV25-1 to TRBJ1-1; weak D call: TRBD1 (5 bases). This TCR was sampled from a human donor who was either an allogeneic HSCT recipient or a stem cell or donor lymphocyte infusion donor (not recorded which). It is not recorded whose cells these are; they may come from a transplant donor. CDR3 sequence reads: CASTPGGTNRAFF. CDR3 bases: TGTGCCAGCACCCCTGGCGGGACCAACCGAGCTTTCTTT.